The present TCR beta chain was sequenced within a study of control samples from healthy donors and cancer patients. Clones were sequenced by immunoSEQ multiplex PCR, and TCRdb holds only the in-frame ones, with some missing. The sample includes about 90,000 clones, 93% of them seen just once. Trimming cost V 2 bases and J 0 bases, with 1 base left between them. The CDR3 consists of 12 residues. Germline lookup yields CDR1 MGHRA and CDR2 YSYEKL. The sample consisted of blood. This TCR came from a woman aged 25 to 39 in good health. The genes are TRBV4-1 and TRBJ1-1; no reliable D call. The CDR3 protein is CASSQLNTEAFF. Here the CDR3 DNA reads TGCGCCAGCAGCCAATTGAACACTGAAGCTTTCTTT.